This T cell receptor (beta chain) comes out of a study of human T cells and chemical hapten exposure. Using its own MiXCR run on the RACE reads, TCRdb lists one record per CDR3 protein. The repertoire includes 200,000 to 300,000 distinct CDR3 sequences, approximately 8.6% of them detected once, and less than 3% sits in the top ten. CDR3 length equals 10 residues. Looked up from germline, CDR1 is SGHDN and CDR2 is FVKESK. Time point: pre-sensitization, week 0. Described treatment: therapeutic diphenylcyclopropenone sensitization with weekly scalp DPC. The sequence was obtained from a woman between 35 and 50 years old with alopecia areata. Some clones in this sample may be carry-over from other donors' samples. Source: whole blood, taken in connection with sensitization to the hapten diphenylcyclopropenone (DPC). The rearrangement joins TRBV14 to TRBJ2-7; no clear D gene. DNA for the CDR3: TGTGTCCCCGATTCCTACGAGCAGTACTTC. Its translation: CVPDSYEQYF. Full variable domain (missing parts from reference TRBV14 and TRBJ2-7): EAGVTQFPSHSVIEKGQTVTLRCDPISGHDNLYWYRRVMGKEIKFLLHFVKESKQDESGMPNNRFLAERTGGTYSTLKVQPAELEDSGVYFCVPDSYEQYFGPGTRLTVT.